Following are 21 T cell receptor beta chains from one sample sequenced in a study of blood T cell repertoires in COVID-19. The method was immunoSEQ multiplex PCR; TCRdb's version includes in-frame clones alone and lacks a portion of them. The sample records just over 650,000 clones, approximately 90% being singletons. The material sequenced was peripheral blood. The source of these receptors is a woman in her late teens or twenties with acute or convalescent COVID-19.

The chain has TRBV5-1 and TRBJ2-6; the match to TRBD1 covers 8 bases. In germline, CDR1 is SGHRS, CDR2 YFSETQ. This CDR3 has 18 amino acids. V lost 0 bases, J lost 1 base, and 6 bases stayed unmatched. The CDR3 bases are TGCGCCAGCAGCTTGGGGACAGGGAAGGGATCTGGGGCCAACGTCCTGACTTTC. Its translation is CASSLGTGKGSGANVLTF.

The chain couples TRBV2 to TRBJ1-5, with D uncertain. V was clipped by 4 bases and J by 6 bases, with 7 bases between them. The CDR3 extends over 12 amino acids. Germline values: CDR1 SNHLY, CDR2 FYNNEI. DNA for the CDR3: TGTGCCAGCAGTGCTGAGGGTCAGCCCCAGCATTTT. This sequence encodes CASSAEGQPQHF.

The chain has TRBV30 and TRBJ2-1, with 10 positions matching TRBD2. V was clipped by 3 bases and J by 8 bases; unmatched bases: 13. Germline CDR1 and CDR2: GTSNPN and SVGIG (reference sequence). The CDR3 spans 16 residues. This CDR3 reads CAWSDKIAGGVDEQFF. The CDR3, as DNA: TGTGCCTGGAGCGATAAGATAGCGGGGGGTGTTGATGAGCAGTTCTTC.

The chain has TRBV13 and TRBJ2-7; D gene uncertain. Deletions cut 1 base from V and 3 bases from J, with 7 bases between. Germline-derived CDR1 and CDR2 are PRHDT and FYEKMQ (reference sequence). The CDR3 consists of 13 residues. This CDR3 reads CASSLVDVYEQYF. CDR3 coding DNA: TGTGCCAGCAGCTTAGTAGATGTCTACGAGCAGTACTTC.

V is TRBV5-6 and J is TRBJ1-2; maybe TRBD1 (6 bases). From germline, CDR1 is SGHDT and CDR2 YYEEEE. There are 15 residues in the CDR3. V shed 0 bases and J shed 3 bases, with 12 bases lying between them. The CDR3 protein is CASSLADSRHYGYTF. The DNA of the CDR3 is TGTGCCAGCAGCTTGGCGGACAGTCGACACTATGGCTACACCTTC.

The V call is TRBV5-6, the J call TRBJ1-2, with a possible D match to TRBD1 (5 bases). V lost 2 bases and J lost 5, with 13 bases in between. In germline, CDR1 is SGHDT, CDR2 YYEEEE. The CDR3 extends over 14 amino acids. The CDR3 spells CASSFGGREYGYTF. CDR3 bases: TGTGCCAGCAGCTTTGGGGGGAGAGAGTATGGCTACACCTTC. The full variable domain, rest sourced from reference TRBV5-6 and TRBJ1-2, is DAGVTQSPTHLIKTRGQQVTLRCSPKSGHDTVSWYQQALGQGPQFIFQYYEEEERQRGNFPDRFSGHQFPNYSSELNVNALLLGDSALYLCASSFGGREYGYTFGSGTRLTVV.

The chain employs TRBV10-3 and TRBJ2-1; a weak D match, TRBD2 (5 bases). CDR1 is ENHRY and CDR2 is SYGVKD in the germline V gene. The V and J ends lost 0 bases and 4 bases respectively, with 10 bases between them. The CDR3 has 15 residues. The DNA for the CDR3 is TGTGCCATCAGTGAGTCTGCAGGAGGATACAATGAGCAGTTCTTC. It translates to CAISESAGGYNEQFF.

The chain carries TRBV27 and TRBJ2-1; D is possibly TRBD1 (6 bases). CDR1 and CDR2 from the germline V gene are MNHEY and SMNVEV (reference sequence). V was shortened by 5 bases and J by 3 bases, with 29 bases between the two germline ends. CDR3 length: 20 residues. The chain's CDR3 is CASSKQGRAIPIRGYNEQFF. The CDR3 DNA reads TGTGCCAGCAGTAAACAGGGACGGGCGATTCCAATCCGGGGCTACAATGAGCAGTTCTTC.

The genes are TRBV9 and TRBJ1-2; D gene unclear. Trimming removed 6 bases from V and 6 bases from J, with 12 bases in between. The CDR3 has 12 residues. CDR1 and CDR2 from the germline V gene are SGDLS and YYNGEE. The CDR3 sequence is CASKRGYDGYTF. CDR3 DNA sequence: TGTGCCAGCAAGAGAGGGTATGATGGCTACACCTTC.

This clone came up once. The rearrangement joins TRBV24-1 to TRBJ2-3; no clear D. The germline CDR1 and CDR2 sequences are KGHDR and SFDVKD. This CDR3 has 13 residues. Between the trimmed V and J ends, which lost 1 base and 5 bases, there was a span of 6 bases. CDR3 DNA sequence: TGTGCCACCAGTGATTTCCCCGGAGATACGCAGTATTTT. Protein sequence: CATSDFPGDTQYF.

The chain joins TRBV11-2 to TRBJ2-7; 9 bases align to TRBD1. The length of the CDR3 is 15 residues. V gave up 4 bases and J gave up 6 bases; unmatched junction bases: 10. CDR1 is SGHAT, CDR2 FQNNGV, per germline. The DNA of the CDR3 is TGTGCCAGCAGCTCGAGATTATTGACAGGGGGCGAGCAGTACTTC. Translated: CASSSRLLTGGEQYF.

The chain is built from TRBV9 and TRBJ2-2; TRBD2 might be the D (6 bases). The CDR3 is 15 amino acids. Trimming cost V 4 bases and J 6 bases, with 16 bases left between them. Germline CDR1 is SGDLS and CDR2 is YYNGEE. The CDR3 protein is CASSPTTTGAGELFF. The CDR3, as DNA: TGTGCCAGCAGCCCGACCACCACGGGGGCCGGGGAGCTGTTTTTT.

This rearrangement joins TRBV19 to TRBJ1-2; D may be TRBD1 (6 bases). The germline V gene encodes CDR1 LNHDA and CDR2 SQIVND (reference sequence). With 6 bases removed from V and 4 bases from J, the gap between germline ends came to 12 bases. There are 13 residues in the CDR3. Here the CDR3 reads CASSPEGGYGYTF. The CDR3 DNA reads TGTGCCAGTAGCCCTGAAGGGGGCTATGGCTACACCTTC. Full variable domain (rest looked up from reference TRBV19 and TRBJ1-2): DGGITQSPKYLFRKEGQNVTLSCEQNLNHDAMYWYRQDPGQGLRLIYYSQIVNDFQKGDIAEGYSVSREKKESFPLTVTSAQKNPTAFYLCASSPEGGYGYTFGSGTRLTVV.

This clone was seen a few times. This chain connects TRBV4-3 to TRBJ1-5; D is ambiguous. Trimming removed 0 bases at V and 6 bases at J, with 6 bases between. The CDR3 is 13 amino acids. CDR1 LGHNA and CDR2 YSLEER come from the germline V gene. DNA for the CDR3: TGCGCCAGCAGCCAAGATCTAGGTCAGCCCCAGCATTTT. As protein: CASSQDLGQPQHF.

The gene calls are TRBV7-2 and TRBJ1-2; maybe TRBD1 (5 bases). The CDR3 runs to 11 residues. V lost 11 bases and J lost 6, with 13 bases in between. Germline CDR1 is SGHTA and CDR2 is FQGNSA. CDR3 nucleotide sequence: TGTGCCGCGGAGGGGCGCAATGGCTACACCTTC. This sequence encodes CAAEGRNGYTF.

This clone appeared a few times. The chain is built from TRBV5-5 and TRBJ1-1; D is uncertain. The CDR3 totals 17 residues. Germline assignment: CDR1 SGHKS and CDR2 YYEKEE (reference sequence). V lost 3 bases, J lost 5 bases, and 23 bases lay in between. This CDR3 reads CASSSGRTIAVGTEAFF. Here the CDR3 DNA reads TGTGCCAGCAGCTCTGGACGGACTATAGCGGTGGGAACTGAAGCTTTCTTT.

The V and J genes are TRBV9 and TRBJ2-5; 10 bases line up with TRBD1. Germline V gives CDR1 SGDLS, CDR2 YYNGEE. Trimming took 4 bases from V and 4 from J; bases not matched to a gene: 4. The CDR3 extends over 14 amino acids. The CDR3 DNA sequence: TGTGCCAGCAGCACGGGACAGGGGTTAGAGACCCAGTACTTC. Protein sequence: CASSTGQGLETQYF.

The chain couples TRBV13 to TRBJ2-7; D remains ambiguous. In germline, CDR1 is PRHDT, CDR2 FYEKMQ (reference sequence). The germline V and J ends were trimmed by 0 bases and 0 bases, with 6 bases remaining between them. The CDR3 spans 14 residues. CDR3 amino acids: CASSLGLSSYEQYF. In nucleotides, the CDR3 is TGTGCCAGCAGCTTAGGGCTTAGCTCCTACGAGCAGTACTTC.

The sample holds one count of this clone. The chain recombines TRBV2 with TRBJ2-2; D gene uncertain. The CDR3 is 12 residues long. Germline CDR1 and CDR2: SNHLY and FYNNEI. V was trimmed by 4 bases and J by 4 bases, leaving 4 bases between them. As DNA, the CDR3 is TGTGCCAGCAGTGTCATCACCGGGGAGCTGTTTTTT. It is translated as CASSVITGELFF.

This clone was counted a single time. The CDR3 reads CASSIPGQPNQPQHF. As DNA, the CDR3 is TGTGCCAGTAGTATCCCTGGACAGCCCAATCAGCCCCAGCATTTT. The chain carries TRBV19 and TRBJ1-5; D possibly corresponds to TRBD1 (6 bases). Germline CDR1 reads LNHDA; CDR2 reads SQIVND (reference sequence). The germline V and J ends were trimmed by 3 bases and 3 bases, with 12 bases remaining between them. This CDR3 has 15 residues. Supplemented by reference TRBV19 and TRBJ1-5, the full variable domain reads DGGITQSPKYLFRKEGQNVTLSCEQNLNHDAMYWYRQDPGQGLRLIYYSQIVNDFQKGDIAEGYSVSREKKESFPLTVTSAQKNPTAFYLCASSIPGQPNQPQHFGDGTRLSIL.

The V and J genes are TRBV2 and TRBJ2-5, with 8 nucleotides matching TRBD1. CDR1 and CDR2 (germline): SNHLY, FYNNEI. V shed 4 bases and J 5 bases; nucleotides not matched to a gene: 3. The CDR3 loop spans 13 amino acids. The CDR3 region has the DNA TGTGCCAGCAGTGGACAGGGGATCGAGACCCAGTACTTC. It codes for CASSGQGIETQYF.